This entry is about one T cell receptor (beta chain). Its cognate antigen is unknown. The sample is drawn from a study of cytomegalovirus exposure and HLA in healthy donors. Study-level results: Reports indicated that the classifier achieved high specificity and sensitivity in diagnosing cytomegalovirus status. As a later analysis revealed, most CMV-associated TCR beta chains appeared HLA-restricted. Accurate prediction of most subjects' HLA-A and HLA-B alleles from TCR beta sequences was reported.

The PCR made use of 60 Vbeta and 13 Jbeta primers. The data were produced by immunoSEQ multiplex PCR, yet TCRdb's version contains in-frame clones alone and is incomplete. The sample shows 35,000 to 45,000 clones, 50% of them seen only once. Germline V CDR1 and CDR2: MDHEN, SYDVKM. V trimming: 5 bases; J trimming: 7 bases; junction bases outside the gene matches: 10. The CDR3 loop spans 15 amino acids. The chain couples TRBV28 to TRBJ1-4; 7 bases line up with TRBD1. Sequencing was performed on PBMCs. The TCR sequence derives from a human donor in good health. The CDR3 nucleotides are TGTGCCAGCAGTCGAGACAGGGTTATTCGTGAAAAACTGTTTTTT. This encodes CASSRDRVIREKLFF.